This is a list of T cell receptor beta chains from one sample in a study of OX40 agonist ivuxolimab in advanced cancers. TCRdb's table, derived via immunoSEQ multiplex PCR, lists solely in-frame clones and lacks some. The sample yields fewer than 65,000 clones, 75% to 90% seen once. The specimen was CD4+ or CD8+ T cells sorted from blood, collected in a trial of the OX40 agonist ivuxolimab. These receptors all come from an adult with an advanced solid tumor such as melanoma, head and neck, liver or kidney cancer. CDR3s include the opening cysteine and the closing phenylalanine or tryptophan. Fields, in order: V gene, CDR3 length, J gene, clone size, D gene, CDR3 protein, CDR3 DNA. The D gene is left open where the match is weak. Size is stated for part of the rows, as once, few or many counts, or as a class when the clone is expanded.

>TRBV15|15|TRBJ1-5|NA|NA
CATSRDQRSNQPQHF
TGTGCCACCAGCAGAGATCAGAGGAGCAATCAGCCCCAGCATTTT
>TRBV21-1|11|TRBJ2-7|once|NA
CADSSSYEQYF
TGTGCCGACTCGAGCAGCTACGAGCAGTACTTC
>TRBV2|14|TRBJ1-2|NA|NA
CASSGRRQSYGYTF
TGTGCCAGCAGTGGAAGGAGGCAGAGCTATGGCTACACCTTC
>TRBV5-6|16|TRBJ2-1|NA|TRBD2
CASSLAASGRAVEQFF
TGTGCCAGCAGCTTGGCGGCTAGCGGGAGGGCAGTTGAGCAGTTCTTC
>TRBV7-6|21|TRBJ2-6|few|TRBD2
CASSLVGLAGIRYSGANVLTF
TGTGCCAGCAGCTTAGTGGGACTAGCGGGGATAAGGTACTCTGGGGCCAACGTCCTGACTTTC
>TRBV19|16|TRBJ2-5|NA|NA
CASSMPRDGAQETQYF
TGTGCCAGTAGTATGCCCCGGGACGGAGCGCAAGAGACCCAGTACTTC
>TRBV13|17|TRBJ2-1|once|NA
CASSPSAVPYSYNEQFF
TGTGCCAGCAGCCCCTCGGCGGTCCCCTACTCCTACAATGAGCAGTTCTTC
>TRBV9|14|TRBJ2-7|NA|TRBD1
CASSPTGGVGEQYF
TGTGCCAGCAGCCCTACAGGGGGTGTAGGTGAGCAGTACTTC
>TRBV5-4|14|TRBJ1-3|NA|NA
CASSRRTLGNTIYF
TGTGCCAGCAGCCGACGGACGCTCGGAAACACCATATATTTT
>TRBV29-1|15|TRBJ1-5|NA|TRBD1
CSVGEGGASNQPQHF
TGCAGCGTTGGCGAAGGGGGCGCGAGCAATCAGCCCCAGCATTTT
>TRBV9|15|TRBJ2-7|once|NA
CASSVGVTSSYEQYF
TGTGCCAGCAGCGTTGGGGTGACTTCCTCCTACGAGCAGTACTTC
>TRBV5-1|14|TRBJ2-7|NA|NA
CASSLGAGLYEQYF
TGCGCCAGCAGCTTGGGGGCAGGGTTGTACGAGCAGTACTTC
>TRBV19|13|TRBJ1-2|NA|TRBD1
CASSNRGHGGYTF
TGTGCCAGTAGTAACAGGGGGCACGGTGGCTACACCTTC
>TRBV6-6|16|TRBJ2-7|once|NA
CASSYSWGKGSYEQYF
TGTGCCAGCAGTTACTCGTGGGGAAAGGGGTCCTACGAGCAGTACTTC
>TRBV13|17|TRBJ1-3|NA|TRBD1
CASSSYSFTGGGNTIYF
TGTGCCAGCAGCTCCTACTCCTTTACAGGGGGAGGAAACACCATATATTTT
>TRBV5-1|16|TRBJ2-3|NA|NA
CASSLGRASSTDTQYF
TGCGCCAGCAGCTTGGGGCGGGCGTCTAGCACAGATACGCAGTATTTT
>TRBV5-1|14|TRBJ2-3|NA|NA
CASSLGQSTDTQYF
TGCGCCAGCAGCTTAGGGCAAAGCACAGATACGCAGTATTTT
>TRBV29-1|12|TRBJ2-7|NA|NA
CSVITGVGEQYF
TGCAGCGTTATCACGGGTGTAGGCGAGCAGTACTTC
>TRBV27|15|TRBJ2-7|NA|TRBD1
CASSPRGQGAWEQYF
TGTGCCAGCAGCCCCAGGGGACAGGGGGCGTGGGAGCAGTACTTC
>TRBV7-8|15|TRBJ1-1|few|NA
CASSRRAIMNTEAFF
TGTGCCAGCAGCCGCAGAGCTATCATGAACACTGAAGCTTTCTTT
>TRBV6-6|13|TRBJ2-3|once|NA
CASSTPSTDTQYF
TGTGCCAGCAGTACGCCGTCCACAGATACGCAGTATTTT
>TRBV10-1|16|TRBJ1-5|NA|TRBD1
CANRSRQGTCNQPQHF
TGCGCCAACCGTTCCAGACAGGGCACCTGCAATCAGCCCCAGCATTTT
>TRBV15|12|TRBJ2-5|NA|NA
CATSSGVETQYF
TGTGCCACCAGCAGTGGGGTGGAGACCCAGTACTTC
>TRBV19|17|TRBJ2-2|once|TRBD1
CASGLIATGLRSGELFF
TGTGCCAGTGGCCTTATCGCGACAGGGCTAAGATCCGGGGAGCTGTTTTTT
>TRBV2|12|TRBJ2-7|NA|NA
CASRIFSYEQYF
TGTGCCAGCCGGATATTCTCCTACGAGCAGTACTTC
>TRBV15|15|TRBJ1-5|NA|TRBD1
CATSARGGAWQPQHF
TGTGCCACCAGCGCCCGAGGGGGCGCGTGGCAGCCCCAGCATTTT
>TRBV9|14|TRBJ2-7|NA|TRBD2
CASTSREGTYEQYF
TGTGCCAGCACCTCCCGGGAGGGGACCTACGAGCAGTACTTC
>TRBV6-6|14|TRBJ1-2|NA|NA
CASSYLPTSDGYTF
TGTGCCAGCAGTTACTTGCCGACTAGCGATGGCTACACCTTC
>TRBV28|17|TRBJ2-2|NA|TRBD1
CAGAGQGPGANTGELFF
TGTGCGGGGGCGGGACAGGGCCCTGGAGCGAACACCGGGGAGCTGTTTTTT
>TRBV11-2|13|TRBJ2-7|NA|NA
CASSIGEAYEQYF
TGTGCCAGCAGCATCGGGGAGGCCTACGAGCAGTACTTC
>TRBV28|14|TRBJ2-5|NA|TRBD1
CASSDRGRRETQYF
TGTGCCAGCAGCGACAGGGGGCGGAGAGAGACCCAGTACTTC
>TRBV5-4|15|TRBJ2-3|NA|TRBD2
CASSSPLGGTDTQYF
TGTGCCAGCAGCTCGCCCCTGGGGGGGACAGATACGCAGTATTTT
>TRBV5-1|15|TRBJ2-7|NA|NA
CASSPGHLSSYEQYF
TGCGCCAGCAGCCCCGGACACCTGAGCTCCTACGAGCAGTACTTC
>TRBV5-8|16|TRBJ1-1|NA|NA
CASSSSGVFMNTEAFF
TGTGCCAGCAGCTCATCAGGGGTCTTCATGAACACTGAAGCTTTCTTT
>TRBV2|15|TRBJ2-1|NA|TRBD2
CASSVGLAVYNEQFF
TGTGCCAGCAGTGTGGGACTAGCGGTCTACAATGAGCAGTTCTTC
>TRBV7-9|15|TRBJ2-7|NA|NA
CASSGRQSQSYEQYF
TGTGCCAGCAGCGGAAGACAGAGCCAATCCTACGAGCAGTACTTC
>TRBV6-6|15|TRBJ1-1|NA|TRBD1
CASSDRTGWNTEAFF
TGTGCCAGCAGTGATAGGACAGGGTGGAACACTGAAGCTTTCTTT
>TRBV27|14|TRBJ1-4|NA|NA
CASSAQAGMEKLFF
TGTGCCAGCAGTGCTCAGGCGGGGATGGAAAAACTGTTTTTT
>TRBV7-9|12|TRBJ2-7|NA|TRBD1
CASSVQGTEQYF
TGTGCCAGCAGCGTACAGGGGACCGAGCAGTACTTC
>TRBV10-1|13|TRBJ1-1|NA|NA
CASSEGTARRAFF
TGCGCCAGCAGTGAAGGAACAGCCCGGCGAGCTTTCTTT
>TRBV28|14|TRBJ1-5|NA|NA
CASHLVGWGQPQHF
TGTGCCAGCCACCTTGTGGGGTGGGGTCAGCCCCAGCATTTT
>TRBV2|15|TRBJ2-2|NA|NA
CASSGSGSNTGELFF
TGTGCCAGCAGTGGGTCGGGGTCAAACACCGGGGAGCTGTTTTTT
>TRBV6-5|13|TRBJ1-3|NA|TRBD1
CASRTGTGNTIYF
TGTGCCAGCAGGACAGGGACTGGAAACACCATATATTTT
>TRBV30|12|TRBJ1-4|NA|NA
CAWSPGEGKLFF
TGTGCCTGGAGCCCAGGAGAGGGAAAACTGTTTTTT
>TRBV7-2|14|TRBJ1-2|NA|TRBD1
CASSWGQADYGYTF
TGTGCCAGCAGCTGGGGACAGGCTGACTATGGCTACACCTTC
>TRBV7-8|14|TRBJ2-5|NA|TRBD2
CASSPREGRETQYF
TGTGCCAGCAGCCCCCGGGAGGGAAGAGAGACCCAGTACTTC
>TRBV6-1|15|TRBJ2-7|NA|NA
CASSPVYRLSYEQYF
TGTGCCAGCTCCCCTGTGTATCGGCTCTCCTACGAGCAGTACTTC
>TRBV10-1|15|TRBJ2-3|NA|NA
CASSESSGLTDTQYF
TGCGCCAGCAGTGAGTCTAGCGGTCTCACAGATACGCAGTATTTT
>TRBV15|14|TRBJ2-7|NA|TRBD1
CATSRDPGGYEQYF
TGTGCCACCAGCAGAGACCCAGGGGGCTACGAGCAGTACTTC
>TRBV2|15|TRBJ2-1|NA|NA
CASSEGSGGTNEQFF
TGTGCCAGCAGTGAAGGGAGCGGAGGGACGAATGAGCAGTTCTTC
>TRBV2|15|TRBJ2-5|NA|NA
CASSNESGGQETQYF
TGTGCCAGCAGTAATGAGTCCGGGGGTCAAGAGACCCAGTACTTC
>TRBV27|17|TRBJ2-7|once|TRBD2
CASSFGAHSGATYEQYF
TGTGCCAGCAGTTTTGGGGCCCATAGCGGGGCCACCTACGAGCAGTACTTC
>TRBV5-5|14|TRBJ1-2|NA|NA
CASSLEGANYGYTF
TGTGCCAGCAGCTTGGAAGGGGCGAACTATGGCTACACCTTC
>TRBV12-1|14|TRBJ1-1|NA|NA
CASSSGGSNTEAFF
TGTGCCAGCAGCTCGGGGGGATCGAACACTGAAGCTTTCTTT
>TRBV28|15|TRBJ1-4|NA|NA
CASSFPTGLAEKLFF
TGTGCCAGCAGTTTTCCGACAGGTTTGGCTGAAAAACTGTTTTTT